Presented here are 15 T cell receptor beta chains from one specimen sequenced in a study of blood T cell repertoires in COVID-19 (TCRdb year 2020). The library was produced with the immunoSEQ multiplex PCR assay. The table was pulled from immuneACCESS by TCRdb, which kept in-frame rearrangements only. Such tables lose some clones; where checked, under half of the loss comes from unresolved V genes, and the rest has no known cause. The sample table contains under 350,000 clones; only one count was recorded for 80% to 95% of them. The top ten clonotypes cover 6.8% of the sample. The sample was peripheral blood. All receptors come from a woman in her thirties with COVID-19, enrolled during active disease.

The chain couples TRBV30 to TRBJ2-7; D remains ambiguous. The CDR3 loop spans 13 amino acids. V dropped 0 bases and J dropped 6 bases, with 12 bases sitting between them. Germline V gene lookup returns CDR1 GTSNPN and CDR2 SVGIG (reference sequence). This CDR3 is CAWSVLGWSEQYF. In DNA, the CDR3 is TGTGCCTGGAGTGTACTCGGGTGGAGCGAGCAGTACTTC.

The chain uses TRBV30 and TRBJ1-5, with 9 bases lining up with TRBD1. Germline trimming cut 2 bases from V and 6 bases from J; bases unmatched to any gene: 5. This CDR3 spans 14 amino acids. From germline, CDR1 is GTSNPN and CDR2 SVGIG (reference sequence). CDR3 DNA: TGTGCCTGGAGTCCGGGACAGGGTTTTCAGCCCCAGCATTTT. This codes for CAWSPGQGFQPQHF.

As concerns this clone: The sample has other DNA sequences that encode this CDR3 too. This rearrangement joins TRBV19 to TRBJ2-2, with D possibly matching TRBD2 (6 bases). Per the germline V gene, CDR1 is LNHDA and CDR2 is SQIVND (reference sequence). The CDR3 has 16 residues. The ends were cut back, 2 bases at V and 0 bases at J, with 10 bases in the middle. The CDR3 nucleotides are TGTGCCAGTAGTATAATCGGGACTGCGAACACCGGGGAGCTGTTTTTT. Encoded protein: CASSIIGTANTGELFF.

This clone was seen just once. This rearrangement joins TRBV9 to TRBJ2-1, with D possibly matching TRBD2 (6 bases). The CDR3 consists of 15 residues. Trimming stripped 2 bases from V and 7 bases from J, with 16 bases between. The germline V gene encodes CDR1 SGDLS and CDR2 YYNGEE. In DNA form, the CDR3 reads TGTGCCAGCAGCGTGTCCTTGGGGACTGAAAATGAGCAGTTCTTC. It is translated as CASSVSLGTENEQFF.

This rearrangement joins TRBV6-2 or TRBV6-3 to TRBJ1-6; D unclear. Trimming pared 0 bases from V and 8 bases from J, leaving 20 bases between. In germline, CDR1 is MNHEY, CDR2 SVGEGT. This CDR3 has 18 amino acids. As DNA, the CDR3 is TGTGCCAGCAGTTACTCGGATCGACAAAAGAGTTTGGATTCACCCCTCCACTTT. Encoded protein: CASSYSDRQKSLDSPLHF.

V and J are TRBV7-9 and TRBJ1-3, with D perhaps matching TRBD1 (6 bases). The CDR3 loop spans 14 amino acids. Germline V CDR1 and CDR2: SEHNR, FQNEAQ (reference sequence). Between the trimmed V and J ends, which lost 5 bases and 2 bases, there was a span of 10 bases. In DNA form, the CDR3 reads TGTGCCAGCAGCCCAGAGGGGGCTGGAAACACCATATATTTT. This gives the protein CASSPEGAGNTIYF.

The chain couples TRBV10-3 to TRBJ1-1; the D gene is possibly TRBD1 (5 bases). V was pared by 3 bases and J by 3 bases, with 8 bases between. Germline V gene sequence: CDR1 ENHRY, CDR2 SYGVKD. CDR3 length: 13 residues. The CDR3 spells CAISDRGDTEAFF. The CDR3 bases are TGTGCCATCAGTGATAGGGGTGACACTGAAGCTTTCTTT.

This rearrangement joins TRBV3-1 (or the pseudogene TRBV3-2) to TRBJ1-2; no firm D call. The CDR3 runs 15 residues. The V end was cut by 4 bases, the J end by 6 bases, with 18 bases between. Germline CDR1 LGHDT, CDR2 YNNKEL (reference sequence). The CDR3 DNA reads TGTGCCAGCAGCCTTACCTTGGCGGCCCCCCATGGCTACACCTTC. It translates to CASSLTLAAPHGYTF.

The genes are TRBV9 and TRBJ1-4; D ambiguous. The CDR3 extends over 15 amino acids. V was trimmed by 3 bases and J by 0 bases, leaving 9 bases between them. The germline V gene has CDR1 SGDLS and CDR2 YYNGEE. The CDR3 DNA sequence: TGTGCCAGCAGCGCCGGAGTTGCAACTAATGAAAAACTGTTTTTT. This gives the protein CASSAGVATNEKLFF.

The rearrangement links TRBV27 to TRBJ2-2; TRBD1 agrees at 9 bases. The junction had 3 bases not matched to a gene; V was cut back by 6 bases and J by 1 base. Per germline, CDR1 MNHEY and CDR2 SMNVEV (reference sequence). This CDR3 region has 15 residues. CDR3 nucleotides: TGTGCCAGCAGGGGGGACAGGGAGAACACCGGGGAGCTGTTTTTT. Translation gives CASRGDRENTGELFF.

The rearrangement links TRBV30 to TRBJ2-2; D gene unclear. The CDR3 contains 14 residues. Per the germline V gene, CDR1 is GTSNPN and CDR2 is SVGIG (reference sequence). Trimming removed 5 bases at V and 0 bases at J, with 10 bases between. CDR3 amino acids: CAWASQANTGELFF. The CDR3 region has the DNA TGTGCCTGGGCCTCGCAGGCGAACACCGGGGAGCTGTTTTTT.

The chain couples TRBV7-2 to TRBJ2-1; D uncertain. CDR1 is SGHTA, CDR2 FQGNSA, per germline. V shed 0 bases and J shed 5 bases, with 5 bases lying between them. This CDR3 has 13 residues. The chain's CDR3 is CASSLATNNEQFF. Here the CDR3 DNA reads TGTGCCAGCAGCTTAGCCACAAACAATGAGCAGTTCTTC. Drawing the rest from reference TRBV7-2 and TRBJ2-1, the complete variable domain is GAGVSQSPSNKVTEKGKDVELRCDPISGHTALYWYRQSLGQGLEFLIYFQGNSAPDKSGLPSDRFSAERTGGSVSTLTIQRTQQEDSAVYLCASSLATNNEQFFGPGTRLTVL.

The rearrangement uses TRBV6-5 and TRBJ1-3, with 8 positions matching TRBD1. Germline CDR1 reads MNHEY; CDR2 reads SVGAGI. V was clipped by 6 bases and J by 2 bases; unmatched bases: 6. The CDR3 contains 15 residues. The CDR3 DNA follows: TGTGCCAGCAGATTGACAGGGGTAGCTGGAAACACCATATATTTT. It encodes CASRLTGVAGNTIYF.

The DNA of the CDR3 is TGCGCCAGCAGCTCCCGGGAGGCCGGGGAGCTGTTTTTT. It codes for CASSSREAGELFF. The V call is TRBV5-1, the J call TRBJ2-2; the match to TRBD2 covers 7 bases. CDR1 and CDR2 from the germline V gene are SGHRS and YFSETQ. This CDR3 is 13 amino acids long. Trimming removed 3 bases from V and 6 bases from J; junction bases left unmatched: 2.

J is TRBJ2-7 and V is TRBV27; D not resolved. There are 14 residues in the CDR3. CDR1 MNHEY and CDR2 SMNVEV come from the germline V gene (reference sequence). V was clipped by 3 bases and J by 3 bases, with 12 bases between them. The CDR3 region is CASSFSGSLYEQYF. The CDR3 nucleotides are TGTGCCAGCAGTTTTTCCGGGTCCCTCTACGAGCAGTACTTC.